A selection of T cell receptor beta chains follows, all from one sample in a study of T cell responses to AZD1222 COVID-19 vaccine. Only in-frame clones appear in the TCRdb table, and some are missing; sequencing was by immunoSEQ multiplex PCR. The repertoire holds roughly 120,000 clones, with 85% to 90% as singletons. The sequencing here drew on peripheral blood, taken on day 0 of AZD1222 vaccination. All receptors come from an adult in good health. CDR3s include the opening cysteine and the closing phenylalanine or tryptophan. A D gene is named only where the DNA matches it firmly. A row's size may be missing; if present it is once, few, many or a size class.

TRBJ1-3,-,-,TRBV18,CASSPSHGGSSGNTIYF,TGTGCCAGCTCACCCAGCCATGGGGGCTCCTCTGGAAACACCATATATTTT
TRBJ2-5,-,-,TRBV7-3,CASSAGWGETQYF,TGTGCCAGCTCAGCAGGGTGGGGGGAGACCCAGTACTTC
TRBJ1-6,-,-,TRBV15,CATSRDHNSPLHF,TGTGCCACCAGCAGAGATCATAATTCACCCCTCCACTTT
TRBJ1-1,few,-,TRBV19,CASRRQQNTEAFF,TGTGCCAGTAGAAGACAGCAGAACACTGAAGCTTTCTTT
TRBJ1-2,-,TRBD1,TRBV19,CASSIEDRGHGYTF,TGTGCCAGTAGTATAGAGGACAGGGGTCATGGCTACACCTTC
TRBJ2-5,-,-,TRBV19,CASSIAGGGRETQYF,TGTGCCAGTAGTATAGCGGGAGGGGGCCGGGAGACCCAGTACTTC
TRBJ1-1,few,-,TRBV14,CASSQGNRAEAFF,TGTGCCAGCAGTCAGGGGAACAGGGCTGAAGCTTTCTTT
TRBJ2-2,-,TRBD2,TRBV7-9,CASSPRHLAVNTGELFF,TGTGCCAGCAGCCCACGACATCTAGCGGTTAACACCGGGGAGCTGTTTTTT
TRBJ1-1,-,-,TRBV7-3,CASSLSMGTEAFF,TGTGCCAGCAGCTTAAGTATGGGGACGGAAGCTTTCTTT
TRBJ2-7,-,-,TRBV18,CASSPTGRYEQYF,TGTGCCAGCTCACCAACAGGGCGCTACGAGCAGTACTTC
TRBJ1-4,-,-,TRBV5-1,CASKPGVQSNEKLFF,TGCGCCAGCAAGCCGGGAGTCCAATCAAATGAAAAACTGTTTTTT
TRBJ2-7,-,-,TRBV6-4,CASSDEYSYEQYF,TGTGCCAGCAGTGATGAGTACTCCTACGAGCAGTACTTC
TRBJ1-2,-,-,TRBV6-2/TRBV6-3,CASSDGRNYGYTF,TGTGCCAGCAGCGACGGCAGGAACTATGGCTACACCTTC
TRBJ2-2,-,-,TRBV7-2,CASSSGQNTGELFF,TGTGCCAGCAGCTCCGGACAGAACACCGGGGAGCTGTTTTTT
TRBJ1-6,-,-,TRBV11-2,CASSPWQSDSPLHF,TGTGCCAGCAGCCCCTGGCAGTCGGATTCACCCCTCCACTTT
TRBJ2-5,-,TRBD2,TRBV11-2,CASSFQLAGQETQYF,TGTGCCAGCAGCTTTCAGCTAGCGGGACAAGAGACCCAGTACTTC
TRBJ2-3,-,TRBD2,TRBV24-1,CATTGAGGTDTQYF,TGTGCCACAACGGGCGCGGGAGGCACAGATACGCAGTATTTT
TRBJ1-1,-,-,TRBV28,CASTKAGVAGNTEAFF,TGTGCCAGCACGAAAGCGGGGGTGGCTGGAAACACTGAAGCTTTCTTT
TRBJ1-1,-,-,TRBV6-5,CASRSTGLNTEAFF,TGTGCCAGCAGATCTACAGGTTTGAACACTGAAGCTTTCTTT
TRBJ2-7,-,-,TRBV29-1,CSVARVPYEQYF,TGCAGCGTTGCTCGGGTCCCCTACGAGCAGTACTTC
TRBJ1-4,-,-,TRBV30,CAWNTVANEKLFF,TGTGCCTGGAATACAGTCGCCAATGAAAAACTGTTTTTT
TRBJ1-5,-,TRBD1,TRBV5-1,CASSDGQGTQPQHF,TGCGCCAGCAGCGACGGACAGGGGACTCAGCCCCAGCATTTT
TRBJ1-1,once,TRBD1,TRBV10-3,CAIKLDRGPEAFF,TGTGCCATCAAACTTGACAGGGGCCCTGAAGCTTTCTTT
TRBJ1-5,-,TRBD1,TRBV4-1,CASSQGQGAWGQPQHF,TGCGCCAGCAGCCAGGGACAGGGGGCTTGGGGTCAGCCCCAGCATTTT